This passage covers 31 T cell receptor beta chains from one sample sequenced in a study of blood T cell repertoires in COVID-19. TCRdb's table, derived via immunoSEQ multiplex PCR, lists solely in-frame clones and lacks some. The repertoire holds over 110,000 clones, with 87% as singletons. The sequenced sample was PBMCs or T cells enriched from blood (not recorded which). These TCRs come from a man aged 55 to 70 who had recovered from COVID-19.

J is TRBJ1-1 and V is TRBV10-3; tentatively, D is TRBD1 (5 bases). The CDR3 loop spans 15 amino acids. With 0 bases removed from V and 6 bases from J, the gap between germline ends came to 14 bases. Germline V CDR1 and CDR2: ENHRY, SYGVKD. The CDR3 is CAISESGRVAAEAFF. The CDR3 bases are TGTGCCATCAGTGAGTCAGGCAGGGTGGCGGCTGAAGCTTTCTTT.

V is TRBV27 and J is TRBJ2-3, with TRBD1 matching over 9 bases. The CDR3 length is 15 residues. V was pared by 5 bases and J by 3 bases, with 6 bases of the junction left unmatched. Per germline, CDR1 MNHEY and CDR2 SMNVEV (reference sequence). The CDR3 loop reads CASSLGQGWTDTQYF. CDR3 in DNA: TGTGCCAGCAGTCTAGGACAGGGGTGGACAGATACGCAGTATTTT.

This clone was recorded a few times. V gene TRBV5-4 combines with J gene TRBJ2-5; possible D gene TRBD1, 6 bases. The CDR3 totals 17 residues. Germline CDR1 is SGHNT and CDR2 is YYREEE (reference sequence). Trimming took 4 bases from V and 0 from J, leaving 19 bases between them. The CDR3 coding sequence is TGTGCCAGCAGCAAACAGGGACCTACGTTGTACCAAGAGACCCAGTACTTC. Amino acids: CASSKQGPTLYQETQYF.

This sequence joins TRBV2 and TRBJ1-4; no clear D. Trimming removed 4 bases from V and 4 bases from J, with 7 bases in between. Germline CDR1 reads SNHLY; CDR2 reads FYNNEI. The CDR3 length is 13 residues. The CDR3 DNA is TGTGCCAGCAGTGCAGATCATAATGAAAAACTGTTTTTT. This sequence encodes CASSADHNEKLFF. Drawing the rest from reference TRBV2 and TRBJ1-4, the complete variable domain is EPEVTQTPSHQVTQMGQEVILRCVPISNHLYFYWYRQILGQKVEFLVSFYNNEISEKSEIFDDQFSVERPDGSNFTLKIRSTKLEDSAMYFCASSADHNEKLFFGSGTQLSVL.

The chain combines TRBV19 with TRBJ2-7, with 7 bases lining up with TRBD1. CDR3 size: 15 residues. Trimming took 3 bases from V and 2 from J; bases not matched to a gene: 7. Per germline, CDR1 LNHDA and CDR2 SQIVND (reference sequence). The CDR3 loop reads CASSISPTGTYEQYF. The CDR3 DNA reads as TGTGCCAGTAGTATCTCCCCGACAGGGACCTACGAGCAGTACTTC.

The V gene is TRBV7-9, the J gene TRBJ1-3; D remains unclear. This CDR3 contains 13 residues. Germline V gene data show CDR1 as SEHNR and CDR2 as FQNEAQ (reference sequence). Trimming stripped 8 bases from V and 2 bases from J, with 10 bases between. The CDR3: CASWVTAGNTIYF. The CDR3 bases are TGTGCCAGCTGGGTTACAGCTGGAAACACCATATATTTT.

The rearrangement uses TRBV19 and TRBJ2-7; D ambiguous. V lost 3 bases to trimming and J lost 2 bases, with 8 bases between them. This CDR3 contains 13 residues. CDR1 and CDR2 from the germline V gene are LNHDA and SQIVND (reference sequence). The CDR3, as DNA: TGTGCCAGTAGTATCCCGGGTACCTACGAGCAGTACTTC. Its translation is CASSIPGTYEQYF. Full variable domain (remainder filled in from reference TRBV19 and TRBJ2-7): DGGITQSPKYLFRKEGQNVTLSCEQNLNHDAMYWYRQDPGQGLRLIYYSQIVNDFQKGDIAEGYSVSREKKESFPLTVTSAQKNPTAFYLCASSIPGTYEQYFGPGTRLTVT.

V is TRBV7-8 and J is TRBJ2-7; 12 bases are a match to TRBD2. Germline V gene lookup returns CDR1 SGHVS and CDR2 FQNEAQ. Unmatched junction bases numbered 5, after V lost 5 bases and J lost 3 bases. The CDR3 extends over 15 amino acids. CDR3 nucleotides: TGTGCCAGCAGCGCTGGACTAGCGGGGAACTACGAGCAGTACTTC. As protein: CASSAGLAGNYEQYF.

The rearrangement uses TRBV5-4 and TRBJ1-4, with TRBD1 identical over 8 bases. The V gene end was trimmed by 4 bases and the J gene end by 8 bases; junction bases not matched to a gene: 7. In germline, CDR1 is SGHNT, CDR2 YYREEE (reference sequence). The CDR3 is 14 residues long. Here the CDR3 reads CASSTSTGAEKLFF. CDR3 DNA sequence: TGTGCCAGCAGCACCTCGACAGGGGCCGAAAAACTGTTTTTT.

The genes are TRBV20-1 and TRBJ2-7, with D maybe TRBD2 (5 bases). Germline CDR1 DFQATT, CDR2 SNEGSKA (reference sequence). The CDR3 has 11 residues. Trimming removed 3 bases from V and 4 bases from J, with 7 bases in between. The CDR3 protein is CSARDLYEQYF. The CDR3 region has the DNA TGCAGTGCTAGGGACTTATACGAGCAGTACTTC.

This clone has only one observation. V gene TRBV7-6 combines with J gene TRBJ2-7; TRBD2 might be the D (6 bases). Trimming removed 7 bases from V and 0 bases from J, with 19 bases in between. The CDR3 consists of 16 residues. The germline gives CDR1 SGHVS, CDR2 FNYEAQ. The CDR3 loop is CASIKNSSESSYEQYF. The CDR3 DNA is TGTGCCAGCATAAAGAACTCTAGCGAGAGCTCCTACGAGCAGTACTTC.

J is TRBJ1-2 and V is TRBV5-4; 9 bases are a match to TRBD1. Trimming took 2 bases from V and 7 from J; bases not matched to a gene: 9. This CDR3 has 15 residues. The V gene's germline CDR1 is SGHNT and CDR2 YYREEE (reference sequence). CDR3 in DNA: TGTGCCAGCAGCTTTCGGGACAGGGACTGGGCTGGCTACACCTTC. Translation: CASSFRDRDWAGYTF.

V is TRBV19 and J is TRBJ1-1; D unresolved. Trimming removed 1 base at V and 5 bases at J, with 14 bases between. The CDR3 length is 15 residues. Per germline, CDR1 LNHDA and CDR2 SQIVND (reference sequence). The CDR3 protein is CASSIVSDAGTEAFF. The CDR3 DNA reads TGTGCCAGTAGTATAGTCTCGGATGCGGGGACTGAAGCTTTCTTT.

This chain connects TRBV9 to TRBJ2-2; D is unresolved. Germline V gene data show CDR1 as SGDLS and CDR2 as YYNGEE. The V end was cut by 5 bases, the J end by 7 bases, with 9 bases between. This CDR3 region has 12 residues. CDR3 in amino acids: CASRHSGGELFF. The CDR3 region has the DNA TGTGCCAGCAGGCACTCCGGCGGGGAGCTGTTTTTT.

This clone was recorded a few times. V gene TRBV24-1 combines with J gene TRBJ2-1; TRBD1 agrees at 9 bases. From germline, CDR1 is KGHDR and CDR2 SFDVKD. V lost 3 bases, J lost 4 bases, and 6 bases stayed unmatched. This CDR3 is 16 amino acids long. In DNA form, the CDR3 reads TGTGCCACCAGTGATACCGGGACAGGGAAGTACAATGAGCAGTTCTTC. Translation gives CATSDTGTGKYNEQFF.

This chain uses TRBV7-8 with TRBJ1-5; 7 bases are shared with TRBD1. Germline CDR1 reads SGHVS; CDR2 reads FQNEAQ. There are 15 residues in the CDR3. The trim removed 5 bases at V and 5 bases at J, leaving 9 bases unmatched. DNA of the CDR3: TGTGCCAGCAGCGACGTGGGACAGAGCCATCAGCCCCAGCATTTT. Protein sequence: CASSDVGQSHQPQHF.

The V call is TRBV11-3, the J call TRBJ2-7, with 13 bases fitting TRBD2. The CDR3 is 16 residues long. CDR1 SGHNT and CDR2 YENEEA come from the germline V gene. The V gene end was trimmed by 0 bases and the J gene end by 2 bases; junction bases not matched to a gene: 1. CDR3 region: CASSLDGLAGAYEQYF. Here the CDR3 DNA reads TGTGCCAGCAGCTTAGACGGACTAGCGGGAGCCTACGAGCAGTACTTC.

The rearrangement links TRBV10-3 to TRBJ2-7; D is uncertain. The V gene's germline CDR1 is ENHRY and CDR2 SYGVKD. V lost 4 bases, J lost 3 bases, and 7 bases lay in between. This CDR3 has 12 amino acids. The CDR3 region has the DNA TGTGCCATCAGTGGTGAGATCTACGAGCAGTACTTC. It encodes CAISGEIYEQYF.

The chain combines TRBV13 with TRBJ2-3; 12 bases line up with TRBD2. Germline V gene sequence: CDR1 PRHDT, CDR2 FYEKMQ (reference sequence). J was trimmed by 4 bases and V by 6 bases; bases with no gene match: 5. The CDR3 is 15 amino acids. CDR3 nucleotide sequence: TGTGCCAGCAGTGGACTAGCGGGGTCGGCAGATACGCAGTATTTT. This translates into CASSGLAGSADTQYF.

This sequence joins TRBV28 and TRBJ2-1; D perhaps matches TRBD1 (6 bases). The CDR3 sequence is 15 residues long. V shed 7 bases and J shed 3 bases, with 16 bases lying between them. Germline CDR1 is MDHEN and CDR2 is SYDVKM. The CDR3 spells CASTYGQLFYNEQFF. The CDR3 bases are TGTGCCAGCACCTACGGACAGCTTTTCTACAATGAGCAGTTCTTC. Full variable domain (rest looked up from reference TRBV28 and TRBJ2-1): DVKVTQSSRYLVKRTGEKVFLECVQDMDHENMFWYRQDPGLGLRLIYFSYDVKMKEKGDIPEGYSVSREKKERFSLILESASTNQTSMYLCASTYGQLFYNEQFFGPGTRLTVL.

The rearrangement links TRBV2 to TRBJ1-2; TRBD1 matches 7 bases. The CDR3 covers 14 residues. Germline CDR1 SNHLY, CDR2 FYNNEI. V shed 4 bases, J shed 8 bases, and the junction held 10 bases outside the gene matches. CDR3 nucleotide sequence: TGTGCCAGCAGTGGGCAGGGGGGCTTTGGCGGCTACACCTTC. Its translation: CASSGQGGFGGYTF.

The chain combines TRBV7-9 with TRBJ1-4; TRBD1 is a possible D gene (5 bases). V shed 2 bases and J shed 0 bases, with 16 bases lying between them. This CDR3 contains 18 residues. Germline V lookup: CDR1 SEHNR, CDR2 FQNEAQ (reference sequence). CDR3 nucleotides: TGTGCCAGCAGCTTAAGGGGTGGGCAGACTGCAACTAATGAAAAACTGTTTTTT. Translating it yields CASSLRGGQTATNEKLFF.

This rearrangement joins TRBV4-2 to TRBJ2-1, with 10 bases that match TRBD1. This CDR3 region has 17 residues. With 0 bases clipped from V and 6 bases from J, the junction kept 8 bases outside the gene matches. CDR1 and CDR2 (germline): LGHNA, YNFKEQ. CDR3 in amino acids: CASSQEPRDRGPNEQFF. In DNA, the CDR3 is TGTGCCAGCAGCCAAGAGCCCCGGGACAGGGGACCCAATGAGCAGTTCTTC.

Remarks on this clone: A far larger clone is off by one base, so a read error is likely. The same CDR3 arises from other DNA sequences in this sample as well. The chain is built from TRBV28 and TRBJ2-4; D is possibly TRBD2 (7 bases). V gave up 8 bases and J gave up 1 base, with 15 bases separating them. Germline CDR1 is MDHEN and CDR2 is SYDVKM. This CDR3 is built from 15 residues. The CDR3 spells CASGPRGGAKNIQYF. Here the CDR3 DNA reads TGTGCCAGCGGACCGAGGGGGGGGGCCAAAAACATTCAGTACTTC.

The J gene is TRBJ2-2, the V gene TRBV7-2; D is unresolved. V lost 1 base to trimming and J lost 5 bases, with 8 bases between them. This CDR3 spans 14 amino acids. Germline V gives CDR1 SGHTA, CDR2 FQGNSA. The chain's CDR3 is CASSLEAATGELFF. In DNA, the CDR3 is TGTGCCAGCAGCTTAGAGGCGGCGACCGGGGAGCTGTTTTTT.

J is TRBJ1-1 and V is TRBV25-1; tentatively, D is TRBD1 (5 bases). Germline V gene data show CDR1 as MGHDK and CDR2 as SYGVNS. This CDR3 is 13 amino acids long. The ends were cut back, 5 bases at V and 10 bases at J, with 17 bases in the middle. In nucleotides, the CDR3 is TGTGCCAGCAGTAGGGGCGCGGCCCCCTCAGCTTTCTTT. It specifies CASSRGAAPSAFF.

J is TRBJ1-4 and V is TRBV18; 10 bases align to TRBD1. V shed 5 bases and J 8 bases; nucleotides not matched to a gene: 5. The germline V gene encodes CDR1 KGHSH and CDR2 LQKENI. The CDR3 is made up of 14 amino acids. CDR3 region: CASSATGGDEKLFF. DNA for the CDR3: TGTGCCAGCTCAGCGACAGGGGGCGACGAAAAACTGTTTTTT.

J is TRBJ2-1 and V is TRBV5-1, with 9 bases that match TRBD1. J was trimmed by 2 bases and V by 0 bases; bases with no gene match: 3. The germline CDR1 and CDR2 sequences are SGHRS and YFSETQ. This CDR3 has 16 residues. Written as DNA, the CDR3 is TGCGCCAGCAGCTTGGAGGGACAGGGTACCTACAATGAGCAGTTCTTC. Protein: CASSLEGQGTYNEQFF.

The rearrangement links TRBV28 to TRBJ1-1; D may be TRBD1 (5 bases). The V end lost 3 bases, the J end lost 7 bases, and 12 bases lay between the germline ends. The germline gives CDR1 MDHEN, CDR2 SYDVKM. The CDR3 is 13 amino acids. The CDR3 DNA sequence: TGTGCCAGCAGTTTGACCGACAGACTTGAAGCTTTCTTT. This translates into CASSLTDRLEAFF.

The chain combines TRBV5-1 with TRBJ1-4, with a possible D match to TRBD1 (5 bases). The CDR3 covers 14 residues. V was cut by 2 bases and J by 4 bases, with 9 bases left in between. Germline V gene sequence: CDR1 SGHRS, CDR2 YFSETQ. CDR3 sequence: CASSLSGGNEKLFF. The CDR3 DNA reads TGCGCCAGCAGCTTAAGCGGGGGTAATGAAAAACTGTTTTTT.

The chain couples TRBV9 to TRBJ2-1, with 8 bases identical to TRBD2. V trimming: 2 bases; J trimming: 2 bases; junction bases outside the gene matches: 3. CDR3 length: 15 amino acids. Germline CDR1 reads SGDLS; CDR2 reads YYNGEE. In DNA, the CDR3 is TGTGCCAGCAGCGTGAGCGGGGGCACCTACAATGAGCAGTTCTTC. It yields the protein CASSVSGGTYNEQFF.